The rows below give T cell receptor beta chains drawn from one sample of a study of T cell repertoires in cytomegalovirus infection. TCRdb re-called the reads through MiXCR, storing one row per CDR3 protein. The repertoire holds a few hundred thousand distinct CDR3 sequences, with 26% as singletons. What was sequenced was PBMCs. All receptors derive from a human donor in good health (CMV status not recorded). Some clones in this sample may be carry-over from other donors' samples. Both conserved end residues are part of each CDR3. D genes are given only for firm matches. Where a row states a size, it is once, few, many or the class of an expanded clone; other rows omit it.

size	V	J	D	CDR3	DNA
many	TRBV7-2	TRBJ1-1	TRBD1	CASTRQGGYTEAFF	TGTGCCAGCACCAGACAGGGGGGATATACTGAAGCTTTCTTT
NA	TRBV24-1	TRBJ2-1	TRBD2	CATSDFTLLAGGHSHEQFF	TGTGCCACCAGTGATTTTACCCTACTAGCGGGAGGGCACTCCCATGAGCAGTTCTTC
many	TRBV7-8	TRBJ1-2	TRBD1	CASSGRGRGPSYGYTF	TGTGCCAGCAGCGGCAGGGGGCGGGGGCCCAGCTATGGCTACACCTTC
NA	TRBV5-4	TRBJ2-7	NA	CASSHGLSGYEQYF	TGTGCCAGCAGTCATGGACTCTCGGGCTACGAGCAGTACTTC
NA	TRBV27	TRBJ1-1	NA	CASRPGPMNTEAFF	TGTGCCAGCAGACCGGGTCCTATGAACACTGAAGCTTTCTTT
once	TRBV20-1	TRBJ2-3	NA	CSAWGPGTDTQYF	TGCAGTGCCTGGGGGCCCGGAACAGATACGCAGTATTTT
many	TRBV7-8	TRBJ2-5	TRBD1	CASSSGQAGETQYF	TGTGCCAGCAGCTCTGGACAGGCGGGAGAGACCCAGTACTTC
few	TRBV15	TRBJ2-7	TRBD2	CATSRAPGLASSYEQYF	TGTGCCACCAGCAGAGCCCCGGGACTAGCAAGCTCCTACGAGCAGTACTTC
few	TRBV5-6	TRBJ1-1	NA	CASSLNTATEAFF	TGTGCCAGCAGCTTGAACACAGCCACTGAAGCTTTCTTT
NA	TRBV18	TRBJ2-5	NA	CASSPNSQETQYF	TGTGCCAGCTCACCAAACTCGCAAGAGACCCAGTACTTC
NA	TRBV20-1	TRBJ2-2	NA	CSVPRGARNTGELFF	TGCAGTGTCCCGCGGGGAGCGAGGAACACCGGGGAGCTGTTTTTT
NA	TRBV20-1	TRBJ2-5	TRBD2	CSARQTSGHTAQYF	TGCAGTGCTCGTCAGACTAGCGGCCATACGGCCCAGTACTTC
many	TRBV7-2	TRBJ2-7	TRBD1	CASSLIVGGNYEQYF	TGTGCCAGCAGCCTGATTGTAGGGGGCAATTACGAGCAGTACTTC
NA	TRBV7-8	TRBJ2-5	NA	CASRGFQETQYF	TGTGCCAGCAGGGGATTTCAAGAGACCCAGTACTTC
few	TRBV13	TRBJ2-1	NA	CASRGRGLSSYNEQFF	TGTGCCAGCAGGGGTCGAGGTCTCAGCTCCTACAATGAGCAGTTCTTC